The 25 T cell receptor beta chains below come from one sample, sequenced in a study of control samples from healthy donors and cancer patients. TCRdb keeps only in-frame clones here, not all; method: immunoSEQ multiplex PCR. The profile covers approximately 170,000 clones, with about nine tenths appearing a single time and roughly 1.6% taken by the ten largest. Specimen: blood. These TCRs come from a woman younger than 45 in good health.

The rearrangement uses TRBV3-1 (or the pseudogene TRBV3-2) and TRBJ2-2; weak D call: TRBD2 (5 bases). There are 14 residues in the CDR3. Between the trimmed V and J ends, which lost 1 base and 3 bases, there was a span of 6 bases. Germline loops: CDR1 LGHDT, CDR2 YNNKEL (reference sequence). The CDR3 bases are TGTGCCAGCAGCCAAGGGAGGTACACCGGGGAGCTGTTTTTT. Protein sequence: CASSQGRYTGELFF.

This sequence joins TRBV5-1 and TRBJ1-4, with 12 nucleotides matching TRBD1. The CDR3 is 15 residues long. Per germline, CDR1 SGHRS and CDR2 YFSETQ. J lost 3 bases, V lost 7 bases, and 4 bases had no gene match. The CDR3 is CASRGTGGPNEKLFF. For the CDR3, the DNA is TGCGCCAGCCGGGGGACAGGGGGCCCTAATGAAAAACTGTTTTTT.

This clone was observed at least ten times. J is TRBJ2-5 and V is TRBV4-2, with 9 bases that match TRBD2. Germline V lookup: CDR1 LGHNA, CDR2 YNFKEQ. The trim removed 0 bases at V and 6 bases at J, leaving 5 bases unmatched. The CDR3 length is 15 residues. The CDR3 sequence: CASSQDPLAGKTQYF. The CDR3, as DNA: TGTGCCAGCAGCCAAGACCCCCTAGCGGGGAAGACCCAGTACTTC.

This rearrangement joins TRBV7-9 to TRBJ2-1; D uncertain. Trimming stripped 2 bases from V and 5 bases from J, with 7 bases between. CDR3 size: 13 residues. Germline values: CDR1 SEHNR, CDR2 FQNEAQ (reference sequence). CDR3 region: CASSLTANNEQFF. Written as DNA, the CDR3 is TGTGCCAGCAGCTTAACAGCGAACAATGAGCAGTTCTTC.

The chain couples TRBV24-1 to TRBJ2-7; TRBD1 aligns across 10 bases. V was clipped by 4 bases and J by 2 bases; unmatched bases: 4. The CDR3 runs to 15 residues. Per germline, CDR1 KGHDR and CDR2 SFDVKD. The CDR3 nucleotides read TGTGCCACCAGTGAGAGCGGGACAGGGGCCTACGAGCAGTACTTC. It is translated as CATSESGTGAYEQYF.

The chain is built from TRBV6-4 and TRBJ1-2; 9 bases match TRBD1. The CDR3 covers 16 residues. Germline values: CDR1 MRHNA, CDR2 SNTAGT. The trim removed 6 bases at V and 6 bases at J, leaving 14 bases unmatched. The CDR3 DNA reads as TGTGCCAGCAGGACGGGACAGGGCTCGGGTGACGATGGCTACACCTTC. Protein: CASRTGQGSGDDGYTF.

The chain combines TRBV18 with TRBJ1-1; D possibly corresponds to TRBD1 (6 bases). CDR1 KGHSH and CDR2 LQKENI come from the germline V gene. The CDR3 length is 15 residues. Trimming took 0 bases from V and 1 from J, leaving 9 bases between them. As DNA, the CDR3 is TGTGCCAGCTCACCACCGGGAGGGGGGAACACTGAAGCTTTCTTT. This encodes CASSPPGGGNTEAFF.

The chain combines TRBV6-1 with TRBJ2-3, with D hard to call. Trimming shortened V by 2 bases and J by 0 bases, and 12 bases separated the two germline ends. Germline assignment: CDR1 MNHNS and CDR2 SASEGT. The CDR3 length is 16 residues. CDR3 DNA sequence: TGTGCCAGCAGTGAATGGGGTAGCCCCAGCACAGATACGCAGTATTTT. This encodes CASSEWGSPSTDTQYF.

The chain carries TRBV19 and TRBJ2-1; TRBD1 agrees at 9 bases. With V trimmed by 4 bases and J by 7 bases, 5 bases remained unmatched. There are 14 residues in the CDR3. The V gene's germline CDR1 is LNHDA and CDR2 SQIVND (reference sequence). The DNA of the CDR3 is TGTGCCAGTAGTAAAGGGACAGGGTGGAATGAGCAGTTCTTC. This codes for CASSKGTGWNEQFF.

This clone has just a few counts. The J gene is TRBJ1-4, the V gene TRBV15; D is unclear. The germline CDR1 and CDR2 sequences are LNHNV and YYDKDF (reference sequence). V lost 0 bases and J 0 bases, leaving 5 bases between the germline ends. The CDR3 has 15 residues. CDR3 coding DNA: TGTGCCACCAGCAGAGACAGACCAACTAATGAAAAACTGTTTTTT. Its protein is CATSRDRPTNEKLFF.

The chain uses TRBV10-3 and TRBJ2-5; 8 nucleotides line up with TRBD2. The V and J ends lost 0 bases and 4 bases, in that order; junction bases with no gene match: 16. This CDR3 comprises 19 residues. Germline V CDR1 and CDR2: ENHRY, SYGVKD. CDR3 nucleotide sequence: TGTGCCATCAGTGAGTCGTCGGTGGCGGGGGGAACGTTCCGAGAGACCCAGTACTTC. It yields the protein CAISESSVAGGTFRETQYF.

The V call is TRBV7-2, the J call TRBJ1-2; unclear D gene. CDR1 and CDR2 from the germline V gene are SGHTA and FQGNSA. The CDR3 spans 13 residues. V was shortened by 2 bases and J by 4 bases, with 8 bases between the two germline ends. Here the CDR3 DNA reads TGTGCCAGCAGCTTAAGGCGGAGCTATGGCTACACCTTC. Translated: CASSLRRSYGYTF.

The V and J genes are TRBV27 and TRBJ1-4; TRBD1 matches at 8 bases. This CDR3 has 13 amino acids. V was pared by 6 bases and J by 3 bases, with 0 bases of the junction left unmatched. Germline V gives CDR1 MNHEY, CDR2 SMNVEV (reference sequence). This chain's CDR3 is CASRDRANEKLFF. For the CDR3, the DNA is TGTGCCAGCAGGGACAGGGCTAATGAAAAACTGTTTTTT.

The chain has TRBV12-5 and TRBJ1-1; D might be TRBD1 (6 bases). Germline V CDR1 and CDR2: LGHNT, FRNRAP. V was shortened by 3 bases and J by 0 bases, with 14 bases between the two germline ends. The CDR3 runs to 16 residues. As DNA, the CDR3 is TGTGCTAGTGGTTTATCGGCAGGGGTCTTGAACACTGAAGCTTTCTTT. Encoded protein: CASGLSAGVLNTEAFF.

The genes are TRBV18 and TRBJ2-7; 7 bases agree with TRBD1. Trimming removed 6 bases from V and 7 bases from J; junction bases left unmatched: 9. The CDR3 consists of 13 residues. The germline gives CDR1 KGHSH, CDR2 LQKENI. The CDR3 region is CASSRQGSGEQYF. DNA of the CDR3: TGTGCCAGCTCCCGACAGGGTTCGGGAGAGCAGTACTTC.

The chain joins TRBV18 to TRBJ1-4; a weak D match, TRBD1 (5 bases). V dropped 3 bases and J dropped 7 bases, with 15 bases sitting between them. The length of the CDR3 is 15 residues. Germline lookup yields CDR1 KGHSH and CDR2 LQKENI. The CDR3 here is CASSPTQGRGEKLFF. The CDR3 DNA reads as TGTGCCAGCTCACCTACCCAAGGGAGGGGTGAAAAACTGTTTTTT.

This sequence joins TRBV4-1 and TRBJ2-2, with D possibly being TRBD2 (6 bases). The CDR3 totals 17 residues. Germline V gene lookup returns CDR1 MGHRA and CDR2 YSYEKL. The V and J ends lost 0 bases and 3 bases respectively, with 14 bases between them. CDR3: CASSQDRGTLYTGELFF. CDR3 DNA sequence: TGCGCCAGCAGCCAAGATCGGGGGACTCTATACACCGGGGAGCTGTTTTTT.

This sequence joins TRBV19 and TRBJ2-7; 8 bases fit TRBD1. The CDR3 has 13 amino acids. Germline V lookup: CDR1 LNHDA, CDR2 SQIVND (reference sequence). V shed 5 bases and J 5 bases; nucleotides not matched to a gene: 5. CDR3 region: CASSYDRGDEQYF. DNA of the CDR3: TGTGCCAGTAGTTATGACAGGGGCGACGAGCAGTACTTC.

The V call is TRBV11-2, the J call TRBJ2-5; D might be TRBD1 or TRBD2, each matching 7 bases. This CDR3 region has 16 residues. Looked up from germline, CDR1 is SGHAT and CDR2 is FQNNGV. Trimming removed 5 bases from V and 4 bases from J, with 20 bases in between. CDR3 residues: CASSARLQGEGETQYF. CDR3 coding DNA: TGTGCCAGCAGCGCCCGACTCCAGGGGGAGGGAGAGACCCAGTACTTC.

V is TRBV7-9 and J is TRBJ1-5; 7 positions agree with TRBD1. The CDR3 is 14 residues long. Trimming cost V 0 bases and J 5 bases; bases outside gene matches: 1. In germline, CDR1 is SEHNR, CDR2 FQNEAQ (reference sequence). CDR3 residues: CASSLAGGHQPQHF. The CDR3 nucleotides are TGTGCCAGCAGCTTAGCAGGGGGCCATCAGCCCCAGCATTTT.

This rearrangement joins TRBV4-2 to TRBJ1-5; D not resolved. Germline V gene lookup returns CDR1 LGHNA and CDR2 YNFKEQ. The CDR3 is made up of 14 amino acids. The ends were cut back, 1 base at V and 3 bases at J, with 7 bases in the middle. The CDR3 region has the DNA TGTGCCAGCAGCCAAGTGGAAACCAATCAGCCCCAGCATTTT. The encoded protein is CASSQVETNQPQHF.

The chain has TRBV10-3 and TRBJ1-1; D not certain. Trimming took off 4 bases at V and 0 bases at J, with 6 bases between the two ends. The CDR3 runs 13 residues. CDR1 ENHRY and CDR2 SYGVKD come from the germline V gene. CDR3 nucleotide sequence: TGTGCCATCAGTGGGGGTATGAACACTGAAGCTTTCTTT. This gives the protein CAISGGMNTEAFF.

V and J are TRBV12-3 or TRBV12-4 and TRBJ2-1; D possibly corresponds to TRBD1 (5 bases). The CDR3 has 11 amino acids. V dropped 2 bases and J dropped 14 bases, with 10 bases sitting between them. CDR3 amino acids: CASSLRQGEFF. Here the CDR3 DNA reads TGTGCCAGCAGTTTACGTCAGGGCGAGTTCTTC.

In this sample, this clone turned up once. The gene calls are TRBV5-4 and TRBJ1-4; 9 bases fit TRBD1. J gave up 10 bases and V 5 bases, and 9 bases lay outside the gene matches. Germline assignment: CDR1 SGHNT and CDR2 YYREEE (reference sequence). There are 14 residues in the CDR3. The CDR3 bases are TGTGCCAGCAGTAAACAGGGGGCGGACGGAAAACTGTTTTTT. Protein: CASSKQGADGKLFF.

V usage is TRBV6-1 and J usage is TRBJ1-1; D gene unclear. This CDR3 is 14 amino acids long. Germline loops: CDR1 MNHNS, CDR2 SASEGT. Deletions cut 0 bases from V and 3 bases from J, with 8 bases between. CDR3 DNA: TGTGCCAGCAGTGAAGCCTATAGGGACACTGAAGCTTTCTTT. This codes for CASSEAYRDTEAFF.